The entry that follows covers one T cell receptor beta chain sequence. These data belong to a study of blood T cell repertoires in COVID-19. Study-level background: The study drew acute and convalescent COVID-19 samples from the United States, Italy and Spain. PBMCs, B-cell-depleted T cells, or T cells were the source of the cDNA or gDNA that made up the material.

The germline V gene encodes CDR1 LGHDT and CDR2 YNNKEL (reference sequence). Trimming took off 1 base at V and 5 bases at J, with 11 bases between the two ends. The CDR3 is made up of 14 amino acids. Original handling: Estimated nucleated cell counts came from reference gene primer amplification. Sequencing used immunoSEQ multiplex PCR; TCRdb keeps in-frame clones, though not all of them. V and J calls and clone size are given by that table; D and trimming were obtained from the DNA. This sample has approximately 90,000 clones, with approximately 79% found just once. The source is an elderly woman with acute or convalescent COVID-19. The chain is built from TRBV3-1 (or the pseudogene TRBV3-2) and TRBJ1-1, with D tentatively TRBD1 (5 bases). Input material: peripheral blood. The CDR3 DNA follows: TGTGCCAGCAGCCAAGTTCGGGGGGAGACTGAAGCTTTCTTT. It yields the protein CASSQVRGETEAFF.